These 26 T cell receptor beta chains originate from one sample sequenced in a study of cytomegalovirus exposure and HLA in healthy donors. Primers for the PCR totalled 60 Vbeta and 13 Jbeta. The protocol was immunoSEQ multiplex PCR, while the TCRdb copy is restricted to in-frame clones and leaves out a portion. The sample contains around 130,000 clones, 75% to 90% of which appear only once. The sequenced sample consisted of PBMCs. The receptors shown here come from a woman in her forties in good health and CMV-seronegative.

Remarks on this clone: At the DNA level, this CDR3 is encoded by other sequences in the same sample as well. The chain has TRBV5-4 and TRBJ1-2, with 7 bases that match TRBD1. CDR3 size: 13 residues. The V and J ends lost 4 bases and 3 bases, in that order; junction bases with no gene match: 3. Germline-derived CDR1 and CDR2 are SGHNT and YYREEE (reference sequence). The CDR3 region has the DNA TGTGCCAGCAGCCAGGGGGGAGACTATGGCTACACCTTC. It specifies CASSQGGDYGYTF.

V usage is TRBV5-6 and J usage is TRBJ2-3; 8 bases are shared with TRBD2. The ends lost 2 bases at V and 8 bases at J; junction bases unmatched: 7. The CDR3 is 14 residues long. Germline V gene lookup returns CDR1 SGHDT and CDR2 YYEEEE. This CDR3 reads CASSLAGEAATQYF. The CDR3 DNA follows: TGTGCCAGCAGCTTAGCGGGGGAGGCGGCTACGCAGTATTTT.

The rearrangement links TRBV6-4 to TRBJ2-3; a possible D gene is TRBD2 (6 bases). Trimming cost V 2 bases and J 2 bases, with 14 bases left between them. This CDR3 contains 16 residues. Germline lookup yields CDR1 MRHNA and CDR2 SNTAGT. The CDR3 nucleotides read TGTGCCAGCAGTGACCCCATGGCGGGGCACACAGATACGCAGTATTTT. Residues: CASSDPMAGHTDTQYF.

The chain couples TRBV13 to TRBJ2-3; 7 bases map to TRBD2. The CDR3 extends over 14 amino acids. Trimming took 5 bases from V and 4 from J; bases not matched to a gene: 6. CDR1 is PRHDT and CDR2 is FYEKMQ in the germline V gene (reference sequence). CDR3: CASSPWTSSDTQYF. As DNA, the CDR3 is TGTGCCAGCAGCCCGTGGACTAGTTCAGATACGCAGTATTTT.

V gene TRBV13 combines with J gene TRBJ1-1; no clear D gene. In germline, CDR1 is PRHDT, CDR2 FYEKMQ (reference sequence). V lost 2 bases to trimming and J lost 0 bases, with 7 bases between them. This CDR3 region has 14 residues. CDR3 DNA: TGTGCCAGCAGCTTACGGGGTTTGAACACTGAAGCTTTCTTT. Its translation: CASSLRGLNTEAFF.

This rearrangement joins TRBV9 to TRBJ1-1, with a weak D call TRBD1 (6 bases). The V end lost 0 bases, the J end lost 1 base, and 16 bases lay between the germline ends. The CDR3 covers 17 residues. Germline CDR1 is SGDLS and CDR2 is YYNGEE. CDR3: CASSVGGTPLGNTEAFF. The CDR3 DNA is TGTGCCAGCAGCGTAGGAGGGACACCATTAGGGAACACTGAAGCTTTCTTT.

CDR3 coding DNA: TGCGCCAGCAGCGCCGGTAATTCACCCCTCCACTTT. As protein: CASSAGNSPLHF. The chain recombines TRBV4-1 with TRBJ1-6; D gene unclear. V gave up 5 bases and J gave up 6 bases, with 5 bases separating them. CDR1 is MGHRA, CDR2 YSYEKL, per germline. The CDR3 contains 12 residues.

Only one count was recorded for this clone. The rearrangement uses TRBV5-6 and TRBJ2-1, with 9 bases matching TRBD1. Germline V gene sequence: CDR1 SGHDT, CDR2 YYEEEE. With V trimmed by 3 bases and J by 4 bases, 5 bases remained unmatched. The length of the CDR3 is 15 residues. The CDR3 bases are TGTGCCAGCAGCTCTGGGACAGGGAGGTACAATGAGCAGTTCTTC. It translates to CASSSGTGRYNEQFF.

This chain connects TRBV30 to TRBJ2-5, with 8 positions matching TRBD1. Germline lookup yields CDR1 GTSNPN and CDR2 SVGIG (reference sequence). The junction had 7 bases not matched to a gene; V was cut back by 4 bases and J by 3 bases. This CDR3 spans 14 amino acids. The CDR3 region has the DNA TGTGCCTGGAATGGACAGGGTAGGAAAGAGACCCAGTACTTC. This translates into CAWNGQGRKETQYF.

The chain is built from TRBV29-1 and TRBJ1-2; D possibly corresponds to TRBD1 (5 bases). The germline V and J ends were trimmed by 3 bases and 3 bases, with 14 bases remaining between them. The V gene's germline CDR1 is SQVTM and CDR2 ANQGSEA. The CDR3 has 14 amino acids. CDR3 DNA sequence: TGCAGCGTTGAGGCGTCCAGGGCGGACTATGGCTACACCTTC. This encodes CSVEASRADYGYTF. Full variable domain (remainder filled in from reference TRBV29-1 and TRBJ1-2): SAVISQKPSRDICQRGTSLTIQCQVDSQVTMMFWYRQQPGQSLTLIATANQGSEATYESGFVIDKFPISRPNLTFSTLTVSNMSPEDSSIYLCSVEASRADYGYTFGSGTRLTVV.

V and J are TRBV9 and TRBJ2-2; D may be TRBD2 (6 bases). V dropped 4 bases and J dropped 4 bases, with 8 bases sitting between them. The germline CDR1 and CDR2 sequences are SGDLS and YYNGEE. This CDR3 is built from 13 residues. CDR3 amino acids: CASSLRGTGELFF. The CDR3 DNA reads TGTGCCAGCAGCCTGCGGGGCACCGGGGAGCTGTTTTTT.

The genes are TRBV7-3 and TRBJ2-5; D remains unclear. The CDR3 is made up of 14 amino acids. Germline V gene data show CDR1 as SGHTA and CDR2 as FQGTGA. V was clipped by 0 bases and J by 5 bases, with 10 bases between them. CDR3 nucleotide sequence: TGTGCCAGCAGCTTAACGGGCGCAGTCGAGACCCAGTACTTC. It translates to CASSLTGAVETQYF.

The chain is built from TRBV5-8 and TRBJ1-4; D is ambiguous. Germline V gene lookup returns CDR1 SGHTS and CDR2 YDEGEE. This CDR3 has 13 amino acids. V lost 4 bases, J lost 8 bases, and 12 bases lay in between. The CDR3 protein is CASSRGVNEKLFF. In nucleotides, the CDR3 is TGTGCCAGCAGCCGAGGCGTGAACGAAAAACTGTTTTTT.

A note on this clone: At one end the junction does not follow the germline gene, possibly because of a read error. The chain couples TRBV10-3 to TRBJ1-6, with TRBD1 matching 12 bases. The germline CDR1 and CDR2 sequences are ENHRY and SYGVKD. The CDR3 contains 15 residues. The CDR3, as DNA: TGTACCATCAGAGGGACAGGGGGCTCTAATTCACCCCTCCACTTT. Amino acid sequence: CTIRGTGGSNSPLHF.

The chain links TRBV10-3 to TRBJ2-7, with D possibly matching TRBD2 (5 bases). Germline values: CDR1 ENHRY, CDR2 SYGVKD. The CDR3 has 14 amino acids. Trimming cost V 2 bases and J 7 bases, with 15 bases left between them. This CDR3 reads CAISESQRSGEQYF. The DNA for the CDR3 is TGTGCCATCAGTGAGAGTCAGCGATCGGGGGAGCAGTACTTC.

This clone was observed once. The chain uses TRBV9 and TRBJ1-5; no definite D call. Between the trimmed V and J ends, which lost 4 bases and 9 bases, there was a span of 11 bases. The CDR3 runs 12 residues. Germline values: CDR1 SGDLS, CDR2 YYNGEE. CDR3 nucleotide sequence: TGTGCCAGCAGCACGCGACAACGGCCCCAGCATTTT. Translated, it gives CASSTRQRPQHF.

V and J are TRBV7-8 and TRBJ1-4, with D possibly being TRBD1 (5 bases). The germline CDR1 and CDR2 sequences are SGHVS and FQNEAQ. The CDR3 totals 14 residues. V was trimmed by 6 bases and J by 3 bases, leaving 11 bases between them. CDR3 DNA sequence: TGTGCCAGCAGTCACCCGACAGCTAATGAAAAACTGTTTTTT. Translation gives CASSHPTANEKLFF. Full variable domain (rest looked up from reference TRBV7-8 and TRBJ1-4): GAGVSQSPRYKVAKRGQDVALRCDPISGHVSLFWYQQALGQGPEFLTYFQNEAQLDKSGLPSDRFFAERPEGSVSTLKIQRTQQEDSAVYLCASSHPTANEKLFFGSGTQLSVL.

The chain joins TRBV4-3 to TRBJ1-2; TRBD1 matches at 10 bases. CDR3 length: 15 amino acids. Unmatched junction bases numbered 5, after V lost 1 base and J lost 6 bases. Germline CDR1 LGHNA, CDR2 YSLEER. The CDR3 protein is CASSQGPGTGDGYTF. CDR3 sequence (DNA): TGCGCCAGCAGCCAAGGACCCGGGACAGGGGATGGCTACACCTTC.

The V gene is TRBV6-5, the J gene TRBJ2-7, with TRBD1 matching 7 bases. The CDR3 is made up of 13 amino acids. The junction had 2 bases not matched to a gene; V was cut back by 0 bases and J by 6 bases. CDR1 is MNHEY, CDR2 SVGAGI, per germline. CDR3 protein: CASSYSNRGEQYF. The CDR3 nucleotides are TGTGCCAGCAGTTACTCAAACAGGGGCGAGCAGTACTTC.

The chain combines TRBV28 with TRBJ1-1; D may be TRBD1 (5 bases). Germline V gives CDR1 MDHEN, CDR2 SYDVKM. V lost 6 bases to trimming and J lost 1 base, with 18 bases between them. CDR3 size: 16 residues. CDR3 DNA: TGTGCCAGCAGCCCGGGGGGGAGGTGGGCGAACACTGAAGCTTTCTTT. Translation gives CASSPGGRWANTEAFF.

The gene calls are TRBV28 and TRBJ2-4, with a possible D match to TRBD2 (6 bases). With 2 bases removed from V and 0 bases from J, the gap between germline ends came to 11 bases. Germline lookup yields CDR1 MDHEN and CDR2 SYDVKM. The CDR3 extends over 16 amino acids. The CDR3 DNA is TGTGCCAGCAGTTTAGGAGGGCTTTTAGCCAAAAACATTCAGTACTTC. This sequence encodes CASSLGGLLAKNIQYF.

V and J are TRBV7-2 and TRBJ1-5; TRBD1 matches at 10 bases. The CDR3 loop spans 16 amino acids. Trimming removed 6 bases from V and 6 bases from J; junction bases left unmatched: 11. Germline CDR1 SGHTA, CDR2 FQGNSA. The chain's CDR3 is CASRIPGQGEGQPQHF. CDR3 nucleotides: TGTGCCAGCAGAATCCCCGGACAGGGGGAGGGTCAGCCCCAGCATTTT.

There are a few counts of this clone. The junction departs from germline at one end; a sequencing error may be responsible. This chain links TRBV7-7 with TRBJ2-7, with 8 nucleotides matching TRBD1. Germline CDR1 reads SSHAT; CDR2 reads FNYEAQ (reference sequence). This CDR3 spans 13 amino acids. The chain's CDR3 is CASSPGGAYEQYF. CDR3 sequence (DNA): TGTGCTAGCAGCCCAGGGGGCGCCTACGAGCAGTACTTC.

This clone was seen repeatedly, ten times or more. The genes are TRBV28 and TRBJ2-7, with unresolved D. The V end lost 6 bases, the J end lost 4 bases, and 7 bases lay between the germline ends. The CDR3 spans 11 residues. Per germline, CDR1 MDHEN and CDR2 SYDVKM. The CDR3 is CASSEQYEQYF. CDR3 nucleotide sequence: TGTGCCAGCAGCGAACAATACGAGCAGTACTTC. Looking up the rest from reference TRBV28 and TRBJ2-7 gives the full variable domain: DVKVTQSSRYLVKRTGEKVFLECVQDMDHENMFWYRQDPGLGLRLIYFSYDVKMKEKGDIPEGYSVSREKKERFSLILESASTNQTSMYLCASSEQYEQYFGPGTRLTVT.

The chain couples TRBV6-1 to TRBJ2-3, with 8 bases fitting TRBD2. V was clipped by 4 bases and J by 6 bases; unmatched bases: 9. The germline gives CDR1 MNHNS, CDR2 SASEGT. This CDR3 has 15 residues. CDR3 sequence reads: CASSAWTSPRDTQYF. CDR3 DNA: TGTGCCAGCAGTGCTTGGACTAGCCCGAGGGATACGCAGTATTTT.

The chain links TRBV10-3 to TRBJ1-5; 7 bases line up with TRBD1. CDR1 and CDR2 (germline): ENHRY, SYGVKD. This CDR3 has 15 residues. Losses at the gene ends were 5 bases for V and 3 bases for J; bases not matched to a gene: 7. CDR3 nucleotides: TGTGCCATCAGTAAGACAGGGAACGACAATCAGCCCCAGCATTTT. This encodes CAISKTGNDNQPQHF.